These T cell receptor beta chains were read from a single sample in a study of cytomegalovirus exposure and HLA in healthy donors. The table came from immunoSEQ multiplex PCR; TCRdb's copy has only in-frame clones and leaves some out. Of under 200,000 clones in the sample, 79% are singletons; the top ten hold 0.65% to 0.75%. The sample taken for sequencing was PBMCs. All receptors come from a woman aged 40 to 49 in good health and CMV-seronegative. CDR3s include the opening cysteine and the closing phenylalanine or tryptophan. The D gene is left open where the match is weak. Clone size, where shown, is once, few, many, or a class for clones that have expanded.

CDR3 protein	CDR3 DNA	D gene	CDR3 length	clone size	V gene	J gene
CASRPGQGAREQYF	TGTGCCAGCAGGCCGGGACAGGGGGCTCGGGAGCAGTACTTC	TRBD1	14	NA	TRBV6-5	TRBJ2-7
CASTGQGRDQPQHF	TGTGCCAGCACAGGACAGGGGAGGGACCAGCCCCAGCATTTT	TRBD1	14	few	TRBV2	TRBJ1-5
CASSLPGQNYEQYF	TGCGCCAGCAGCTTGCCCGGACAGAACTACGAGCAGTACTTC	NA	14	NA	TRBV5-1	TRBJ2-7
CASSFSGANSPLHF	TGTGCCAGCAGCTTCTCAGGGGCGAATTCACCCCTCCACTTT	NA	14	NA	TRBV5-4	TRBJ1-6
CASSRDRRYGYTF	TGTGCCAGTAGTAGGGACAGGCGCTATGGCTACACCTTC	TRBD1	13	NA	TRBV19	TRBJ1-2
CASSPMAGPEAFF	TGTGCCAGCTCACCAATGGCAGGTCCTGAAGCTTTCTTT	NA	13	once	TRBV18	TRBJ1-1
CASHTGVVTEAFF	TGTGCCAGTCACACAGGGGTGGTCACTGAAGCTTTCTTT	TRBD1	13	NA	TRBV19	TRBJ1-1
CASSLAIRTSGRATDTQYF	TGTGCCAGCAGCTTAGCGATAAGGACTAGCGGGAGGGCCACAGATACGCAGTATTTT	TRBD2	19	once	TRBV7-2	TRBJ2-3
CASSTQLAGTYEQYF	TGTGCCAGCAGCACCCAACTAGCGGGAACCTACGAGCAGTACTTC	TRBD2	15	NA	TRBV28	TRBJ2-7
CASRIDQPGGYTF	TGTGCCAGCAGGATTGACCAACCGGGTGGCTACACCTTC	NA	13	NA	TRBV6-6	TRBJ1-2
CASSISGRTGNTIYF	TGTGCCAGTAGTATATCCGGGAGAACTGGAAACACCATATATTTT	NA	15	NA	TRBV19	TRBJ1-3
CASSLPGTGRGNTADTQYF	TGTGCCAGCAGTTTACCCGGGACAGGGCGGGGGAACACGGCAGATACGCAGTATTTT	TRBD1	19	NA	TRBV28	TRBJ2-3
CASSEDSYGYTF	TGTGCCAGCAGTGAAGACAGCTATGGCTACACCTTC	NA	12	NA	TRBV6-1	TRBJ1-2
CASSLPGQGIGYTF	TGCGCCAGCAGCTTGCCGGGACAGGGTATCGGCTACACCTTC	TRBD1	14	once	TRBV5-1	TRBJ1-2
CASSRRDTGSTNRETQYF	TGCGCCAGCAGCCGGCGAGACACAGGAAGCACTAACAGAGAGACCCAGTACTTC	NA	18	NA	TRBV5-1	TRBJ2-5
CASSIEGLAGELFF	TGTGCCAGTAGTATAGAGGGACTAGCTGGGGAGCTGTTTTTT	TRBD2	14	NA	TRBV19	TRBJ2-2
CASSRKGTLNTEAFF	TGTGCCAGCAGCCGAAAAGGGACTTTGAACACTGAAGCTTTCTTT	NA	15	NA	TRBV7-9	TRBJ1-1
CASSPGHPREQYF	TGTGCCAGTAGTCCTGGACATCCGCGGGAGCAGTACTTC	NA	13	NA	TRBV19	TRBJ2-7
CASSIEARTADNSPLHF	TGTGCCAGTAGTATCGAGGCCAGGACAGCCGATAATTCACCCCTCCACTTT	NA	17	NA	TRBV19	TRBJ1-6
CASSSGTGSYEQYF	TGTGCCAGCAGCTCCGGGACAGGGAGCTACGAGCAGTACTTC	TRBD1	14	NA	TRBV7-2	TRBJ2-7
CASRGGQGNSPLHF	TGTGCCAGCAGGGGGGGACAGGGTAATTCACCCCTCCACTTT	TRBD1	14	NA	TRBV11-3	TRBJ1-6
CATSREGQSLNEAFF	TGTGCCACCAGCAGAGAGGGACAGAGCTTGAATGAAGCTTTCTTT	TRBD1	15	NA	TRBV15	TRBJ1-1
CASSSPGTGDGQFF	TGTGCCAGCAGCTCTCCCGGGACAGGGGATGGGCAGTTCTTC	TRBD1	14	NA	TRBV11-2	TRBJ2-1
CASSQGAGNEQYF	TGCGCCAGCAGCCAAGGTGCGGGAAACGAGCAGTACTTC	NA	13	NA	TRBV4-3	TRBJ2-7
CASSLGLAPYNEQFF	TGTGCCAGCAGTTTAGGGCTAGCGCCTTACAATGAGCAGTTCTTC	NA	15	NA	TRBV27	TRBJ2-1
CASSLSGGGNTIYF	TGTGCCAGCAGTTTATCTGGGGGCGGGAACACCATATATTTT	NA	14	once	TRBV28	TRBJ1-3
CASTTSGVGYNSPLHF	TGCGCCAGCACCACCTCGGGGGTGGGCTATAATTCACCCCTCCACTTT	NA	16	medium-sized	TRBV5-1	TRBJ1-6
CASSYWGSGGFSTDTQYF	TGTGCCAGCAGTTACTGGGGTAGCGGTGGGTTTAGCACAGATACGCAGTATTTT	NA	18	NA	TRBV27	TRBJ2-3
CASSEVVQPQHF	TGTGCCAGCAGTGAAGTCGTCCAGCCCCAGCATTTT	NA	12	NA	TRBV6-1	TRBJ1-5